These T cell receptor beta chains were read from a single sample in a study of type 1 regulatory T cells. TCRdb re-called the reads through MiXCR, storing one row per CDR3 protein. The sample lists 60,000 to 75,000 distinct CDR3 sequences, under 25% occurring once. These receptors are not linked to any known antigen. The sequencing input was cultured type 1 regulatory T (Tr1) cells, either the whole culture or a sorted fraction (not recorded which). These receptors were taken from a human donor in good health. CDR3s include the opening cysteine and the closing phenylalanine or tryptophan. D genes are given only for firm matches. A row's size may be missing; if present it is once, few, many or a size class.

j_call | d_call | clone_size | v_call | cdr3_aa | cdr3_nt
TRBJ2-7 | TRBD2 | many | TRBV20-1 | CSAAPPGGSSYEQYF | TGCAGTGCTGCCCCCCCGGGCGGGAGCTCCTACGAGCAGTACTTC
TRBJ2-2 | NA | NA | TRBV5-1 | CASRQTENTGELFF | TGCGCCAGCAGACAAACAGAAAACACCGGGGAGCTGTTTTTT
TRBJ2-5 | NA | medium-sized | TRBV12-3/TRBV12-4 | CASSFTPGETQYF | TGTGCCAGCAGTTTTACTCCTGGGGAGACCCAGTACTTC
TRBJ2-7 | TRBD1 | NA | TRBV30 | CAWSVRTGNEQYF | TGTGCCTGGAGTGTACGGACAGGGAACGAGCAGTACTTC
TRBJ2-3 | NA | NA | TRBV9 | CASSVAPGGTDTQYF | TGTGCCAGCAGCGTAGCTCCGGGGGGCACAGATACGCAGTATTTT
TRBJ2-1 | TRBD2 | NA | TRBV3-1 | CASETGLANNEQFF | TGTGCCAGCGAAACCGGACTAGCAAACAATGAGCAGTTCTTC
TRBJ1-2 | NA | few | TRBV6-6 | CASSRGRLGYTF | TGTGCCAGCAGTCGGGGCCGTCTGGGCTACACCTTC
TRBJ2-5 | NA | many | TRBV20-1 | CSARLTGRETQYF | TGCAGTGCTAGGCTAACAGGGAGAGAGACCCAGTACTTC
TRBJ2-1 | TRBD2 | NA | TRBV5-1 | CASSPPGLAGVYEQFF | TGCGCCAGCAGCCCACCGGGACTAGCGGGAGTCTATGAGCAGTTCTTC
TRBJ2-2 | TRBD2 | few | TRBV27 | CASSLIAGAGELFF | TGTGCCAGCAGTTTAATAGCGGGAGCCGGGGAGCTGTTTTTT
TRBJ2-1 | TRBD2 | NA | TRBV27 | CASSGRRTSGYNEQFF | TGTGCCAGCAGTGGCCGACGGACTAGCGGCTACAATGAGCAGTTCTTC
TRBJ2-3 | NA | NA | TRBV7-9 | CASSFGHGTDTQYF | TGTGCCAGCAGCTTCGGACACGGTACAGATACGCAGTATTTT
TRBJ2-1 | TRBD1 | NA | TRBV20-1 | CSARSLGQGINEQFF | TGCAGTGCTAGGTCCTTAGGACAGGGGATCAATGAGCAGTTCTTC
TRBJ2-1 | TRBD2 | few | TRBV5-6 | CASSGGLASYNEQFF | TGTGCCAGCAGCGGGGGACTAGCATCCTACAATGAGCAGTTCTTC
TRBJ2-3 | TRBD2 | NA | TRBV20-1 | CSARDSRGITDTQYF | TGCAGTGCTAGAGATTCGCGGGGGATCACAGATACGCAGTATTTT
TRBJ1-2 | TRBD1 | few | TRBV27 | CASSGTGGSSYGYTF | TGTGCCAGCAGTGGGACAGGGGGGTCGTCGTATGGCTACACCTTC
TRBJ2-7 | NA | NA | TRBV7-2 | CASSLDSGMYEQYF | TGTGCCAGCAGCTTAGATTCAGGGATGTACGAGCAGTACTTC
TRBJ1-2 | TRBD1 | NA | TRBV19 | CASRLDRDDYGYTF | TGTGCCAGTAGGTTGGACAGGGATGACTATGGCTACACCTTC
TRBJ2-3 | TRBD2 | NA | TRBV12-3/TRBV12-4 | CASSRLAGVTDTQYF | TGTGCCAGCAGTCGACTAGCGGGAGTCACAGATACGCAGTATTTT
TRBJ1-1 | NA | NA | TRBV7-9 | CASSFPTAEAFF | TGTGCCAGCAGTTTCCCGACCGCTGAAGCTTTCTTT
TRBJ1-2 | NA | NA | TRBV20-1 | CSAIPGSYGYTF | TGCAGTGCCATACCGGGGTCCTATGGCTACACCTTC
TRBJ2-2 | NA | once | TRBV30 | CAWSEQNTGELFF | TGTGCCTGGAGTGAACAGAACACCGGGGAGCTGTTTTTT
TRBJ1-1 | TRBD1 | many | TRBV19 | CASSSRQGSNTEAFF | TGTGCCAGTAGTTCCCGACAGGGCTCAAACACTGAAGCTTTCTTT
TRBJ2-7 | NA | NA | TRBV30 | CAWSVIWGFEQYF | TGTGCCTGGAGTGTAATATGGGGGTTCGAGCAGTACTTC
TRBJ2-1 | NA | few | TRBV24-1 | CATSVAESPSYNEQFF | TGTGCCACCAGTGTCGCGGAGAGCCCGTCCTACAATGAGCAGTTCTTC
TRBJ2-1 | NA | few | TRBV7-6 | CASSLVQGWGQFF | TGTGCCAGCAGCTTAGTTCAGGGGTGGGGGCAGTTCTTC
TRBJ2-2 | NA | NA | TRBV18 | CASSRREAGELFF | TGTGCCAGCTCACGCAGGGAGGCCGGGGAGCTGTTTTTT
TRBJ2-1 | TRBD2 | few | TRBV5-6 | CASSLLLAGVRHF | TGTGCCAGCAGCTTGCTCCTAGCGGGGGTTCGGCACTTC
TRBJ2-1 | NA | NA | TRBV20-1 | CSEQGPYNEQFF | TGCAGTGAACAGGGCCCTTACAATGAGCAGTTCTTC
TRBJ2-7 | NA | NA | TRBV28 | CASGSRHYEQYF | TGTGCCAGCGGCAGTCGCCACTACGAGCAGTACTTC
TRBJ2-7 | TRBD1 | NA | TRBV4-2 | CASSQELGQDSYEQYF | TGTGCCAGCAGCCAAGAACTGGGACAGGATTCCTACGAGCAGTACTTC
TRBJ1-2 | NA | NA | TRBV11-2 | CASSFGRRLDYGYTF | TGTGCCAGCAGCTTCGGCAGGAGGCTTGACTATGGCTACACCTTC
TRBJ2-4 | NA | NA | TRBV9 | CASSVGSSYNEQYF | TGTGCCAGCAGCGTCGGGAGCTCCTACAATGAGCAGTACTTC
TRBJ2-7 | NA | NA | TRBV20-1 | CSAAGFAEQYF | TGCAGTGCAGCAGGGTTCGCCGAGCAGTACTTC
TRBJ2-2 | NA | many | TRBV5-1 | CASSVGTSGTGELFF | TGCGCCAGCAGCGTTGGGACATCAGGGACCGGGGAGCTGTTTTTT
TRBJ2-1 | NA | many | TRBV20-1 | CSAAQGPGNEQFF | TGCAGTGCCGCGCAGGGGCCGGGCAATGAGCAGTTCTTC
TRBJ2-5 | NA | few | TRBV9 | CASSVGRLEGETQYF | TGTGCCAGCAGCGTAGGTAGACTAGAGGGTGAGACCCAGTACTTC
TRBJ2-6 | NA | NA | TRBV7-9 | CASSLAGSGANVLTF | TGTGCCAGCAGCTTGGCAGGGTCTGGGGCCAACGTCCTGACTTTC
TRBJ2-1 | TRBD2 | many | TRBV20-1 | CSAAGTSGFLEQFF | TGCAGTGCCGCCGGGACTAGCGGATTTCTGGAGCAGTTCTTC
TRBJ2-1 | TRBD1 | NA | TRBV12-3/TRBV12-4 | CASSRTEGGGFF | TGTGCCAGCAGCCGTACAGAAGGGGGCGGCTTCTTC
TRBJ2-7 | TRBD1 | NA | TRBV25-1 | CASSSQGYYEQYF | TGTGCCAGCAGCTCACAGGGGTACTACGAGCAGTACTTC
TRBJ2-1 | TRBD1 | NA | TRBV24-1 | CATSDFRTGSYNEQFF | TGTGCCACCAGTGATTTTCGGACAGGCTCCTACAATGAGCAGTTCTTC
TRBJ2-7 | NA | NA | TRBV6-6 | CASSYADRYYEQYF | TGTGCCAGCAGTTACGCGGACAGATACTACGAGCAGTACTTC
TRBJ1-4 | NA | few | TRBV10-3 | CAISDDTTNEKLFF | TGTGCCATCAGTGATGATACAACTAATGAAAAACTGTTTTTT
TRBJ1-1 | TRBD1 | NA | TRBV6-2/TRBV6-3 | CASSPGQGISEAFF | TGTGCCAGCAGTCCTGGACAGGGAATCTCTGAAGCTTTCTTT
TRBJ1-6 | TRBD1 | many | TRBV27 | CASSQSGQNNSPLHF | TGTGCCAGCAGCCAATCGGGACAGAATAATTCACCCCTCCACTTT
TRBJ1-1 | TRBD1 | many | TRBV5-1 | CASSSTTGTKRTEAFF | TGCGCCAGCAGCTCCACGACAGGGACTAAGAGAACTGAAGCTTTCTTT
TRBJ1-5 | NA | many | TRBV6-1 | CASSDGQPQHF | TGTGCCAGCAGTGACGGTCAGCCCCAGCATTTT
TRBJ2-1 | TRBD2 | NA | TRBV19 | CASSYRAGGPLDEQFF | TGTGCCAGTAGTTACCGAGCGGGAGGGCCGTTGGATGAGCAGTTCTTC
TRBJ2-5 | TRBD1 | NA | TRBV12-3/TRBV12-4 | CASRELDRGGETQYF | TGTGCCAGCAGGGAACTCGACAGGGGCGGAGAGACCCAGTACTTC
TRBJ2-4 | TRBD1 | NA | TRBV27 | CASSLRQGAKNIQYF | TGTGCCAGCAGTTTAAGACAGGGGGCCAAAAACATTCAGTACTTC
TRBJ2-1 | NA | NA | TRBV20-1 | CSALLVGNEQFF | TGCAGTGCTTTACTAGTGGGCAATGAGCAGTTCTTC
TRBJ2-1 | TRBD2 | once | TRBV27 | CASSSRLAGGYNEQFF | TGTGCCAGCAGTTCCCGACTAGCGGGGGGGTACAATGAGCAGTTCTTC
TRBJ2-7 | TRBD1 | few | TRBV5-1 | CASSLEVVDRADEQYF | TGCGCCAGCAGCTTGGAGGTTGTTGACAGGGCGGACGAGCAGTACTTC
TRBJ2-1 | NA | few | TRBV15 | CATSRDLGGRKFF | TGTGCCACCAGCAGAGATCTTGGTGGTCGAAAGTTCTTC
TRBJ2-3 | TRBD2 | few | TRBV27 | CASSILAGAPSDTQYF | TGTGCCAGCAGTATACTAGCGGGAGCCCCCTCAGATACGCAGTATTTT